This TCR beta chain originates from a study of T cell responses to AZD1222 COVID-19 vaccine. TCRdb's table, derived via immunoSEQ multiplex PCR, lists solely in-frame clones and lacks some. This table has 200,000 or so clones, more than 80% appearing once. Trimming left V 9 bases short and J 2 bases short, with 15 bases between. This CDR3 has 14 residues. CDR1 is LNHDA and CDR2 is SQIVND in the germline V gene (reference sequence). About this clone: Its antigen is currently unknown.

Study-wide points: A reported finding is that nearly half of spike-specific TCRs target unmutated variant regions. AZD1222 recipients seropositive at baseline numbered only 6 or 7. The peak T cell response came first, and repertoires were sampled only after it. Donor demographics were predominantly white British with a female majority; clonal diversity may be underestimated.

The clonotype originates from an adult in good health. The sequences come from peripheral blood, collected on day 0 of AZD1222 vaccination. The V and J genes are TRBV19 and TRBJ2-3, with D maybe TRBD2 (5 bases). The CDR3: CASRRGSVTDTQYF. Here the CDR3 DNA reads TGTGCCAGCCGTCGGGGATCGGTCACAGATACGCAGTATTTT.